The source of this TCR beta chain is a study of T cell clonotyping in hematopoietic cell transplantation. General study points: At the given depth, recipient repertoires were over 97% de novo clonotypes. Pathologically expanded recipient clonotypes increased progressively from day 30 to day 180 as diversity fell. Cells were unsorted, so CD4 and CD8 contributions were not separated. Graft donor and pretransplant recipient Inverse Simpson Index values predicted broader posttransplant TCR diversity.

Assay used: immunoSEQ multiplex PCR; TCRdb lists only in-frame clones, some missing. The sample gives 75,000 to 95,000 clones, 90% to 97% of which show up once; 1.5% to 2% is in the top ten. This clone has a single count. Antigen unknown. As for time point: recipient sample about 28 days before transplant, after cytoreduction. The trim removed 6 bases at V and 0 bases at J, leaving 11 bases unmatched. The V gene's germline CDR1 is MDHEN and CDR2 SYDVKM. This CDR3 region has 16 residues. This TCR derives from a woman aged 45-65 years with acute myeloid leukemia. Some clones in this sample may be carry-over from other donors' samples. The specimen was peripheral blood mononuclear cells, collected before stem cell transplant. V and J are TRBV28 and TRBJ2-7; 7 bases match TRBD1. CDR3 DNA: TGTGCCAGCAGCTCCCTAGGGACAGTTCCCTCCTACGAGCAGTACTTC. Amino acids: CASSSLGTVPSYEQYF.